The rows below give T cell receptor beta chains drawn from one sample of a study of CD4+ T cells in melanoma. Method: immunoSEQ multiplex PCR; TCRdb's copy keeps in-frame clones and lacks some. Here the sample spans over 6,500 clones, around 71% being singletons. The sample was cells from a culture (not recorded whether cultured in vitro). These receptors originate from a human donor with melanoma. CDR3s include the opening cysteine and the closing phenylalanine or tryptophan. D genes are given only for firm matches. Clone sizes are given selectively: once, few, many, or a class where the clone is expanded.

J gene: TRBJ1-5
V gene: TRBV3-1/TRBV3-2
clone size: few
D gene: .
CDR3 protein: CASSQAQQPQHF
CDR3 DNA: TGTGCCAGCAGCCAAGCCCAACAGCCCCAGCATTTT

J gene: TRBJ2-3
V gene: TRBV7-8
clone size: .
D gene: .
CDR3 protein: CASSSSPPPSTDTQYF
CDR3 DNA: TGTGCCAGCAGCTCTTCGCCGCCTCCTAGCACAGATACGCAGTATTTT

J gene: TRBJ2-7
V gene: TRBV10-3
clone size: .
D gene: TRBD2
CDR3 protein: CAISEGTSNAEQYF
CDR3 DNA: TGTGCCATCAGTGAGGGGACTAGTAATGCCGAGCAGTACTTC

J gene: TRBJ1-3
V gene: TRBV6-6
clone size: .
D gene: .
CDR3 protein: CASSYPLSRSGNTIYF
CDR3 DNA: TGTGCCAGCAGTTACCCTCTTAGTCGCTCTGGAAACACCATATATTTT

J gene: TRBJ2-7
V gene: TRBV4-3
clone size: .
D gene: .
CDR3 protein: CASSQERGANSYEQYF
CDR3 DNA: TGCGCCAGCAGCCAAGAACGCGGCGCCAATTCCTACGAGCAGTACTTC

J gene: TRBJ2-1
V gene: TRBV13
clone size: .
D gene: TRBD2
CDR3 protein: CASSLGGGLAGGKYNEQFF
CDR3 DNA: TGTGCCAGCAGCTTAGGGGGGGGACTAGCGGGGGGCAAGTACAATGAGCAGTTCTTC

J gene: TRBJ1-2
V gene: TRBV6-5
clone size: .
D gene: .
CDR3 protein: CASSYSSWNYGYTF
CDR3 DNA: TGTGCCAGCAGTTACTCGTCGTGGAACTATGGCTACACCTTC

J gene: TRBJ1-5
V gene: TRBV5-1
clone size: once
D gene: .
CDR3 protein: CASSLGGSSNQPQHF
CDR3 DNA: TGCGCCAGCAGCTTAGGAGGGTCGAGCAATCAGCCCCAGCATTTT

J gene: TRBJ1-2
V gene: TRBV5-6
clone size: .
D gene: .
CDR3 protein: CVSSDSPLDYGYTF
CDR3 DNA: TGTGTATCAAGTGACAGCCCTCTAGATTATGGCTACACCTTC

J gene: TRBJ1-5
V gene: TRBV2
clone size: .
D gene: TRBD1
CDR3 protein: CASSVDRSYNQPQHF
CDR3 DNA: TGTGCCAGCAGTGTGGACAGGTCCTACAATCAGCCCCAGCATTTT

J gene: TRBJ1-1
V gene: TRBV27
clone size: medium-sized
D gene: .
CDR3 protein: CASGRGGTEAFF
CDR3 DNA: TGTGCCAGCGGACGAGGGGGCACTGAAGCTTTCTTT

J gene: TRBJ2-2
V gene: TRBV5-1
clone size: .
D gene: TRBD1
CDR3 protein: CASSLGQGAGELFF
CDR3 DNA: TGCGCCAGCAGCTTGGGACAGGGGGCCGGGGAGCTGTTTTTT

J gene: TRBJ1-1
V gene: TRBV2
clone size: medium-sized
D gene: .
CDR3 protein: CASQESPQGAEAFF
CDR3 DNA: TGTGCCAGCCAGGAGAGTCCCCAGGGCGCTGAAGCTTTCTTT

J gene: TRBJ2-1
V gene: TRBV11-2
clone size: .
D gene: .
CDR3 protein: CASSYRGSSYNEQFF
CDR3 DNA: TGTGCCAGCAGCTATCGCGGCAGCTCCTACAATGAGCAGTTCTTC

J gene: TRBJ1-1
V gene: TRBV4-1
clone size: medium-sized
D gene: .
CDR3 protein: CASSSRTENTEAFF
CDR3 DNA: TGCGCCAGCAGCTCGCGGACAGAAAACACTGAAGCTTTCTTT

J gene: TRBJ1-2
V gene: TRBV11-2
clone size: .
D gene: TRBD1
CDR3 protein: CASSSGGRGYTF
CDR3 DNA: TGTGCCAGCAGTTCAGGGGGCCGTGGCTACACCTTC